The 13 T cell receptor beta chains below all came from one sample that was sequenced in a study of cytomegalovirus exposure and HLA in healthy donors. Both 60 Vbeta primers and 13 Jbeta primers went into the PCR. The protocol was immunoSEQ multiplex PCR, while the TCRdb copy is restricted to in-frame clones and leaves out a portion. The sample contains roughly 150,000 clones, roughly 87% of which appear only once. The sequenced sample consisted of PBMCs. The source of these receptors is a young man in good health and CMV-seropositive.

The chain employs TRBV29-1 and TRBJ2-5; D might be TRBD1 (5 bases). The CDR3 is made up of 13 amino acids. CDR1 SQVTM and CDR2 ANQGSEA come from the germline V gene. V lost 4 bases, J lost 5 bases, and 14 bases lay in between. The CDR3 loop is CSVVGQRGETQYF. CDR3 nucleotide sequence: TGCAGCGTTGTAGGTCAAAGGGGTGAGACCCAGTACTTC.

The rearrangement joins TRBV6-9 to TRBJ1-1; D not resolved. Germline V gene sequence: CDR1 MNHGY, CDR2 SVAAGI. V was trimmed by 4 bases and J by 1 base, leaving 13 bases between them. CDR3 length: 15 amino acids. The CDR3 sequence is CASSLGVGENTEAFF. The DNA of the CDR3 is TGTGCCAGCAGTTTGGGAGTCGGGGAGAACACTGAAGCTTTCTTT.

J is TRBJ2-7 and V is TRBV28, with 13 nucleotides matching TRBD2. Germline CDR1 and CDR2: MDHEN and SYDVKM. This CDR3 spans 17 amino acids. V shed 5 bases, J shed 0 bases, and the junction held 7 bases outside the gene matches. The CDR3 region has the DNA TGTGCCAGCAGTGGGACTAGCGGGGTGACCAACTCCTACGAGCAGTACTTC. Residues: CASSGTSGVTNSYEQYF.

The chain uses TRBV30 and TRBJ2-2; 15 bases align to TRBD2. Germline trimming cut 3 bases from V and 5 bases from J; bases unmatched to any gene: 7. The germline V gene encodes CDR1 GTSNPN and CDR2 SVGIG (reference sequence). CDR3 size: 17 residues. CDR3 in amino acids: CAWRIWTSGGGTGELFF. The DNA of the CDR3 is TGTGCCTGGAGGATATGGACTAGCGGGGGGGGGACCGGGGAGCTGTTTTTT.

This chain links TRBV7-8 with TRBJ2-1, with 7 bases fitting TRBD2. This CDR3 is built from 17 residues. V dropped 3 bases and J dropped 4; count of bases not matched to a gene: 12. Germline V gene data show CDR1 as SGHVS and CDR2 as FQNEAQ. The CDR3 reads CASSFGGGVYLYNEQFF. CDR3 nucleotides: TGTGCCAGCAGCTTTGGCGGGGGTGTCTACCTTTACAATGAGCAGTTCTTC.

On this clone: Other DNA sequences within the sample encode an identical CDR3. V is TRBV5-1 and J is TRBJ1-5; weak D call: TRBD1 (5 bases). CDR1 is SGHRS and CDR2 is YFSETQ in the germline V gene. The CDR3 loop spans 14 amino acids. V gave up 4 bases and J gave up 4 bases, with 12 bases separating them. The CDR3 region is CASSPGGGNQPQHF. The CDR3 bases are TGCGCCAGCAGCCCTGGGGGGGGGAATCAGCCCCAGCATTTT.

The gene calls are TRBV19 and TRBJ2-5, with 11 nucleotides matching TRBD2. Near its end, the DNA agrees better with TRBJ2-7, so the J call may be wrong. The CDR3 consists of 15 residues. CDR1 LNHDA and CDR2 SQIVND come from the germline V gene (reference sequence). The CDR3 protein is CASSKTSGAIYEQYF. CDR3 nucleotide sequence: TGTGCCAGTAGTAAGACTAGCGGGGCAATCTACGAGCAGTACTTC.

The CDR3, as DNA: TGCGCCAGCAGCTTCCCTCCGAGACTAGCGGAAGAGACCCAGTACTTC. Its translation is CASSFPPRLAEETQYF. V is TRBV5-1 and J is TRBJ2-5, with 9 bases lining up with TRBD2. The CDR3 covers 16 residues. J was trimmed by 3 bases and V by 2 bases; bases with no gene match: 8. Germline values: CDR1 SGHRS, CDR2 YFSETQ.

The rearrangement links TRBV28 to TRBJ2-1; the match to TRBD2 covers 10 bases. The J segment lost 0 bases and the V segment lost 8 bases, leaving 4 bases of the junction unmatched. The CDR3 has 15 amino acids. Germline-derived CDR1 and CDR2 are MDHEN and SYDVKM. The CDR3 is CASLAGAPSYNEQFF. The CDR3 DNA is TGTGCCAGCCTAGCGGGGGCACCCTCCTACAATGAGCAGTTCTTC.

This clone occurred once. The V and J genes are TRBV6-5 and TRBJ2-2; TRBD1 might be the D (6 bases). Germline CDR1 MNHEY, CDR2 SVGAGI. Trimming shortened V by 4 bases and J by 3 bases, and 12 bases separated the two germline ends. This CDR3 spans 15 amino acids. DNA of the CDR3: TGTGCCAGCAGTTCAGGGGAAGTGGACACCGGGGAGCTGTTTTTT. As protein: CASSSGEVDTGELFF.

This clone occurred once. The chain has TRBV18 and TRBJ1-1; D is unclear. CDR3 length: 12 amino acids. The germline CDR1 and CDR2 sequences are KGHSH and LQKENI. V dropped 1 base and J dropped 6 bases, with 6 bases sitting between them. The CDR3 loop is CASSPRRAEAFF. The CDR3 DNA reads TGTGCCAGCTCACCACGACGGGCTGAAGCTTTCTTT. Based on the CDR3 plus reference TRBV18 and TRBJ1-1, the full variable domain is NAGVMQNPRHLVRRRGQEARLRCSPMKGHSHVYWYRQLPEEGLKFMVYLQKENIIDESGMPKERFSAEFPKEGPSILRIQQVVRGDSAAYFCASSPRRAEAFFGQGTRLTVV.

This rearrangement joins TRBV5-5 to TRBJ1-1, with D hard to call. The germline V gene encodes CDR1 SGHKS and CDR2 YYEKEE (reference sequence). This CDR3 contains 12 residues. The ends were cut back, 2 bases at V and 8 bases at J, with 10 bases in the middle. Here the CDR3 reads CASSFAEAEAFF. In nucleotides, the CDR3 is TGTGCCAGCAGCTTCGCGGAGGCCGAAGCTTTCTTT. The full variable domain, its missing parts supplied by reference TRBV5-5 and TRBJ1-1, is DAGVTQSPTHLIKTRGQQVTLRCSPISGHKSVSWYQQVLGQGPQFIFQYYEKEERGRGNFPDRFSARQFPNYSSELNVNALLLGDSALYLCASSFAEAEAFFGQGTRLTVV.

This clone came up once. The chain is built from TRBV6-4 and TRBJ2-3; tentative D call: TRBD2 (5 bases). The CDR3 has 13 residues. Trimming left V 2 bases short and J 5 bases short, with 8 bases between. The germline CDR1 and CDR2 sequences are MRHNA and SNTAGT. CDR3 amino acids: CASSDEGEDTQYF. In DNA, the CDR3 is TGTGCCAGCAGTGACGAGGGAGAAGATACGCAGTATTTT.